The T cell receptor beta chain described here comes from a study of T cells after yellow fever vaccination. The ends were cut back, 6 bases at V and 3 bases at J, with 6 bases in the middle. The CDR3 runs to 11 residues. From germline, CDR1 is SGHRS and CDR2 YFSETQ. MiXCR, run by TCRdb on the 5' RACE reads, gives a single entry per CDR3 protein. The sample consists of about 400,000 distinct CDR3 sequences, 6.2% of them appearing once. The TCR sequence derives from a man aged 30-40 years who received the YFV17D yellow fever vaccine. Material: PBMCs, obtained 5 days after the yellow fever booster vaccination. The genes are TRBV5-1 and TRBJ1-1; D perhaps matches TRBD1 (5 bases). Here the CDR3 DNA reads TGCGCCAGCAAAGGGGACACTGAAGCTTTCTTT. Protein: CASKGDTEAFF. Full variable domain (missing parts from reference TRBV5-1 and TRBJ1-1): KAGVTQTPRYLIKTRGQQVTLSCSPISGHRSVSWYQQTPGQGLQFLFEYFSETQRNKGNFPGRFSGRQFSNSRSEMNVSTLELGDSALYLCASKGDTEAFFGQGTRLTVV.